This T cell receptor beta chain was identified in a study of blood T cells in healthy people across ages. Study observations and caveats: Compared with aged donors, long-lived donors showed fewer expanded clones, suggesting selection.

Then a second PCR, running about 6 to 12 cycles, was carried out with a sample-barcoded 5' primer and a J-beta primer mix. Each single sample gave us at least 2.5 million CDR3-containing paired-end reads. TCRdb independently ran MiXCR on the 5' RACE reads; one entry per CDR3 protein. The sample consists of about 670,000 distinct CDR3 sequences, 35% to 50% of them appearing once. This clonotype came up a few times. The antigen remains undetermined. A much larger clone differs from this one at a single base, so this may be a read error. The study recruited healthy Caucasian donors from Russia who were aged roughly 6 to 95. Each sample gave at least 6 million isolated PBMCs. Sequenced material: blood. The sequence came from a man older than 75 in good health.

Here the CDR3 DNA reads TGTGCCAGCAGCTTCGATCAGAACTACAATGAGCAGTACTTC. Its translation is CASSFDQNYNEQYF. This chain joins TRBV5-6 and TRBJ2-5; D gene ambiguous. Germline values: CDR1 SGHDT, CDR2 YYEEEE. The CDR3 is 14 residues long. The V end was cut by 2 bases, the J end by 11 bases, with 19 bases between.